Below are 21 T cell receptor beta chains sequenced from a single sample in a study of Ad26.COV2.S vaccination and SARS-CoV-2 variants. Regarding treatment: about 20 received Ad26.COV2.S at low or high dose, single or two shots; about five received placebo; per-sample allocation not given. On day 63 after the first injection, vaccine and placebo recipients gave samples. The protocol was immunoSEQ multiplex PCR, while the TCRdb copy is restricted to in-frame clones and leaves out a portion. The table has 350,000 to 550,000 clones, roughly 87% seen once. The specimen comprised peripheral blood, sampled in a trial of Ad26.COV2.S vaccine versus placebo. These receptors all stem from a person between 18 and 65 years old who received the Ad26.COV2.S COVID-19 vaccine or a placebo.

The V gene is TRBV6-4, the J gene TRBJ2-3; 11 bases fit TRBD1. V lost 0 bases and J lost 3; bases outside the gene matches: 14. Germline CDR1 MRHNA, CDR2 SNTAGT. The CDR3 contains 20 residues. CDR3 sequence (DNA): TGTGCCAGCAGTGACTCGAGTGGGCGCGGACAGGGGGCTTGGACAGATACGCAGTATTTT. As protein: CASSDSSGRGQGAWTDTQYF.

The chain is built from TRBV5-1 and TRBJ2-3; no firm D call. The CDR3 spans 13 residues. V lost 0 bases, J lost 1 base, and 3 bases lay in between. The germline CDR1 and CDR2 sequences are SGHRS and YFSETQ. The chain's CDR3 is CASSLDRTDTQYF. The CDR3 DNA is TGCGCCAGCAGCTTGGATCGCACAGATACGCAGTATTTT.

The rearrangement links TRBV7-8 to TRBJ2-7, with D hard to call. CDR1 SGHVS and CDR2 FQNEAQ come from the germline V gene. With 2 bases removed from V and 3 bases from J, the gap between germline ends came to 8 bases. CDR3 length equals 13 residues. Here the CDR3 reads CASSLRFSYEQYF. Here the CDR3 DNA reads TGTGCCAGCAGCTTAAGGTTCAGCTACGAGCAGTACTTC.

V is TRBV7-3 and J is TRBJ2-3, with D possibly matching TRBD1 (5 bases). V was cut by 7 bases and J by 0 bases, with 8 bases left in between. Germline V gene sequence: CDR1 SGHTA, CDR2 FQGTGA. The CDR3 consists of 13 residues. The CDR3 DNA reads TGTGCCAGCAAGGGGCCTAGCACAGATACGCAGTATTTT. Its translation: CASKGPSTDTQYF.

The V call is TRBV9, the J call TRBJ2-3; no firm D call. V was clipped by 0 bases and J by 11 bases, with 13 bases between them. Germline V lookup: CDR1 SGDLS, CDR2 YYNGEE. This CDR3 is built from 13 residues. In DNA form, the CDR3 reads TGTGCCAGCAGCGTAGAGCGCCACCTAAAGCAGTATTTT. As protein: CASSVERHLKQYF.

The rearrangement joins TRBV5-1 to TRBJ2-1, with D possibly TRBD2 on 6 matching bases. CDR1 is SGHRS and CDR2 is YFSETQ in the germline V gene. This CDR3 contains 17 residues. V dropped 0 bases and J dropped 2 bases, with 15 bases sitting between them. CDR3 in DNA: TGCGCCAGCAGCTTGGCGGGGCTAGCGAGCACCTACAATGAGCAGTTCTTC. Its protein product is CASSLAGLASTYNEQFF.

This chain connects TRBV21-1 to TRBJ2-3; the DNA was not used to check the table's D call, TRBD2. TRBV21-1 is labeled a pseudogene. This CDR3 region has 14 residues. Here the CDR3 DNA reads TGTGCCAGCACCACCCAATTCTACACAGATACGCAGTATTTT. It encodes CASTTQFYTDTQYF.

This chain links TRBV6-2 or TRBV6-3 with TRBJ1-2; D unresolved. The ends were cut back, 2 bases at V and 2 bases at J, with 9 bases in the middle. This CDR3 spans 14 amino acids. Germline assignment: CDR1 MNHEY and CDR2 SVGEGT. The CDR3 reads CASSYRQLNYGYTF. CDR3 sequence (DNA): TGTGCCAGCAGTTACAGGCAACTCAACTATGGCTACACCTTC.

The genes are TRBV5-1 and TRBJ2-3; D is undetermined. CDR3 length: 14 residues. The germline V gene has CDR1 SGHRS and CDR2 YFSETQ. V was clipped by 6 bases and J by 0 bases, with 11 bases between them. DNA of the CDR3: TGCGCCAGCACGGGCCAAGCAAGCACAGATACGCAGTATTTT. The encoded protein is CASTGQASTDTQYF.

The rearrangement joins TRBV2 to TRBJ1-1, with D possibly matching TRBD1 (5 bases). This CDR3 contains 14 residues. Trimming pared 7 bases from V and 4 bases from J, leaving 16 bases between. From germline, CDR1 is SNHLY and CDR2 FYNNEI. The CDR3 nucleotides are TGTGCCAGCACCCTTCGGGAGGGGACCACTGAAGCTTTCTTT. This encodes CASTLREGTTEAFF. Combining the CDR3 with reference TRBV2 and TRBJ1-1 gives the whole variable domain EPEVTQTPSHQVTQMGQEVILRCVPISNHLYFYWYRQILGQKVEFLVSFYNNEISEKSEIFDDQFSVERPDGSNFTLKIRSTKLEDSAMYFCASTLREGTTEAFFGQGTRLTVV.

J is TRBJ2-3 and V is TRBV19; D ambiguous. The CDR3 consists of 14 residues. Deletions cut 4 bases from V and 0 bases from J, with 8 bases between. Germline V gene lookup returns CDR1 LNHDA and CDR2 SQIVND (reference sequence). The CDR3 protein is CASSRVGSTDTQYF. CDR3 in DNA: TGTGCCAGTAGTAGGGTGGGGAGCACAGATACGCAGTATTTT.

The CDR3 is CASSPQGTPGTDTQYF. The DNA of the CDR3 is TGTGCCAGCAGCCCACAGGGGACCCCCGGCACAGATACGCAGTATTTT. The rearrangement links TRBV7-2 to TRBJ2-3; TRBD1 agrees at 7 bases. With 5 bases clipped from V and 1 base from J, the junction kept 9 bases outside the gene matches. The length of the CDR3 is 16 residues. Germline loops: CDR1 SGHTA, CDR2 FQGNSA.

This clone appeared a few times. V usage is TRBV6-6 and J usage is TRBJ1-6; possibly TRBD1 for D (5 bases). V dropped 0 bases and J dropped 6 bases, with 9 bases sitting between them. This CDR3 comprises 15 residues. Germline CDR1 and CDR2: MNHNY and SVGAGI (reference sequence). In DNA, the CDR3 is TGTGCCAGCAGTTACTCGGCAGGGCGTAATTCACCCCTCCACTTT. Residues: CASSYSAGRNSPLHF.

The V call is TRBV19, the J call TRBJ2-5; TRBD2 aligns across 9 bases. The length of the CDR3 is 15 residues. The J segment lost 2 bases and the V segment lost 3 bases, leaving 4 bases of the junction unmatched. Germline lookup yields CDR1 LNHDA and CDR2 SQIVND (reference sequence). CDR3 in DNA: TGTGCCAGTAGTATTGGGCTAGCGGGGCAAGAGACCCAGTACTTC. As protein: CASSIGLAGQETQYF.

The chain combines TRBV4-1 with TRBJ1-2; 7 bases align to TRBD1. CDR3 length equals 15 residues. Germline assignment: CDR1 MGHRA and CDR2 YSYEKL. V was clipped by 0 bases and J by 8 bases; unmatched bases: 9. This chain's CDR3 is CASSQDTQGIYGYTF. The CDR3 DNA is TGCGCCAGCAGCCAAGATACACAGGGGATATACGGCTACACCTTC.

The rearrangement uses TRBV5-1 and TRBJ1-5; no definite D call. With 4 bases removed from V and 4 bases from J, the gap between germline ends came to 9 bases. Looked up from germline, CDR1 is SGHRS and CDR2 is YFSETQ. The CDR3 runs 13 residues. This CDR3 is CASSPTINQPQHF. CDR3 bases: TGCGCCAGCAGCCCCACGATTAATCAGCCCCAGCATTTT.

CDR3 coding DNA: TGTGCCAGCGGAACAGGGGTGATTAACACTGAAGCTTTCTTT. Translation gives CASGTGVINTEAFF. This chain links TRBV7-9 with TRBJ1-1, with 7 bases identical to TRBD1. CDR3 length: 14 amino acids. The J segment lost 2 bases and the V segment lost 8 bases, leaving 8 bases of the junction unmatched. Germline V lookup: CDR1 SEHNR, CDR2 FQNEAQ (reference sequence).

V usage is TRBV4-3 and J usage is TRBJ2-7, with D hard to call. V was pared by 1 base and J by 3 bases, with 16 bases between. Germline V gene sequence: CDR1 LGHNA, CDR2 YSLEER. The length of the CDR3 is 16 residues. CDR3 DNA sequence: TGCGCCAGCAGCCAAGCCTCTAGTGGGGATCTCTACGAGCAGTACTTC. Translation: CASSQASSGDLYEQYF.

In its sample, this clone was seen a few times. The V and J genes are TRBV9 and TRBJ2-5; D unclear. Germline loops: CDR1 SGDLS, CDR2 YYNGEE. V was shortened by 2 bases and J by 5 bases, with 10 bases between the two germline ends. The CDR3 loop spans 13 amino acids. The CDR3 region has the DNA TGTGCCAGCAGCGTCCGACTTGGGGAGACCCAGTACTTC. This encodes CASSVRLGETQYF. The variable domain in full, completed from reference TRBV9 and TRBJ2-5, reads DSGVTQTPKHLITATGQRVTLRCSPRSGDLSVYWYQQSLDQGLQFLIQYYNGEERAKGNILERFSAQQFPDLHSELNLSSLELGDSALYFCASSVRLGETQYFGPGTRLLVL.

The V and J genes are TRBV7-6 and TRBJ1-2, with D unclear. This CDR3 spans 13 amino acids. Per the germline V gene, CDR1 is SGHVS and CDR2 is FNYEAQ. Trimming pared 5 bases from V and 7 bases from J, leaving 14 bases between. CDR3: CASSAHRGGGYTF. The CDR3 DNA reads as TGTGCCAGCAGCGCGCACAGAGGCGGTGGCTACACCTTC.

As to this clone: The same CDR3 arises from other DNA sequences in this sample as well. This chain uses TRBV5-1 with TRBJ2-7; D is uncertain. Germline V gene lookup returns CDR1 SGHRS and CDR2 YFSETQ. The CDR3 totals 13 residues. Trimming took off 5 bases at V and 7 bases at J, with 16 bases between the two ends. The DNA of the CDR3 is TGCGCCAGCAGTTTTCAAACGGACGGAGAGCAGTACTTC. Translated, it gives CASSFQTDGEQYF. The whole variable domain, filled in from reference TRBV5-1 and TRBJ2-7, reads KAGVTQTPRYLIKTRGQQVTLSCSPISGHRSVSWYQQTPGQGLQFLFEYFSETQRNKGNFPGRFSGRQFSNSRSEMNVSTLELGDSALYLCASSFQTDGEQYFGPGTRLTVT.